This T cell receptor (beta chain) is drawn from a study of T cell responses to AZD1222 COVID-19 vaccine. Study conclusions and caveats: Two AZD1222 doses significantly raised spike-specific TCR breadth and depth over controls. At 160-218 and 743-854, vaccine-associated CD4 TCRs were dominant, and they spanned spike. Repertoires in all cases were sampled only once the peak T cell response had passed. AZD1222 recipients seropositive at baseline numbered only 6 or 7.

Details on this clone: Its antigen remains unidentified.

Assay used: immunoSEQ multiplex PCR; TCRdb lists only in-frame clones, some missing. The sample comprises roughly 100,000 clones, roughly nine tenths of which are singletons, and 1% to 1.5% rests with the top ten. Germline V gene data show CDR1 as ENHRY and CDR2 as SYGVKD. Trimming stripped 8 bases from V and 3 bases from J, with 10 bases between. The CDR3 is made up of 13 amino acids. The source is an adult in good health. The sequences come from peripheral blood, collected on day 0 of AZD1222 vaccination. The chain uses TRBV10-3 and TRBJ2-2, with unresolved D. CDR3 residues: CAIGQQDTGELFF. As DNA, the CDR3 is TGTGCCATCGGCCAGCAGGACACCGGGGAGCTGTTTTTT.